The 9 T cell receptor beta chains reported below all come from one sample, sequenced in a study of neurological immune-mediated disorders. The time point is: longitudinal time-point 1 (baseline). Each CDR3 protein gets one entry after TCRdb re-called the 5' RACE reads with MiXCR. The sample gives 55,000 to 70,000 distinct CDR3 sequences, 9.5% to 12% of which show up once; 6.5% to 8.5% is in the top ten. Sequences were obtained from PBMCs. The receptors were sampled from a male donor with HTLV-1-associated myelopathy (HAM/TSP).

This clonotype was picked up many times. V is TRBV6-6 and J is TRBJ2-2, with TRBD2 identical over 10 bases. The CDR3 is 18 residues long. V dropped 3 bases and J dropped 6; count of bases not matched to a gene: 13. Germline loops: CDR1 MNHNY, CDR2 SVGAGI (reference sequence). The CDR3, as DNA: TGTGCCAGCAGTTATGTCCTAGCGGGGGCCTGGGGGCCCGGGGAGCTGTTTTTT. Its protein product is CASSYVLAGAWGPGELFF.

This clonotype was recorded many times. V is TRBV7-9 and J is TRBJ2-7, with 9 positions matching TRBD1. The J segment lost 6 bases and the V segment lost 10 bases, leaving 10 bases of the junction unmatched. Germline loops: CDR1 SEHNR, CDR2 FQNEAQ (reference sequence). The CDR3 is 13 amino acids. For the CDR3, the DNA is TGTGCCACCAAAGGGACAGGGAACAGCGAGCAGTACTTC. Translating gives CATKGTGNSEQYF.

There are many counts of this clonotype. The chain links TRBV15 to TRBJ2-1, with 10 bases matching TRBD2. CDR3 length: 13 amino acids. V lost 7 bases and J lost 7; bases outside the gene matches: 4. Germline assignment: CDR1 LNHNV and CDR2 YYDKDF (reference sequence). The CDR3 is CATTSGGRNEQFF. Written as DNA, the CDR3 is TGTGCCACCACTAGCGGGGGCAGAAATGAGCAGTTCTTC. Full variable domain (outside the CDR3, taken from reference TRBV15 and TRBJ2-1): DAMVIQNPRYQVTQFGKPVTLSCSQTLNHNVMYWYQQKSSQAPKLLFHYYDKDFNNEADTPDNFQSRRPNTSFCFLDIRSPGLGDTAMYLCATTSGGRNEQFFGPGTRLTVL.

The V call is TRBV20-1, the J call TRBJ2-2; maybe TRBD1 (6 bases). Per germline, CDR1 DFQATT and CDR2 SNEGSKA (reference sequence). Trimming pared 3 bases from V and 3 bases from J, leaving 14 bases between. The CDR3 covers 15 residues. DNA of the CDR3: TGCAGTGCTAGGGCTGACAGGCGCTACACCGGGGAGCTGTTTTTT. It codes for CSARADRRYTGELFF.

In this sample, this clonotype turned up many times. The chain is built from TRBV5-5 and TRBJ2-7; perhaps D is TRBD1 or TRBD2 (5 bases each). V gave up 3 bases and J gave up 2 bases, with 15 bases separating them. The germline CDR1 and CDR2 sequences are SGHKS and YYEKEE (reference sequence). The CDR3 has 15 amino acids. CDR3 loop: CASSSAPGRTYEQYF. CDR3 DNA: TGTGCCAGCAGCTCGGCACCAGGGAGAACCTACGAGCAGTACTTC.

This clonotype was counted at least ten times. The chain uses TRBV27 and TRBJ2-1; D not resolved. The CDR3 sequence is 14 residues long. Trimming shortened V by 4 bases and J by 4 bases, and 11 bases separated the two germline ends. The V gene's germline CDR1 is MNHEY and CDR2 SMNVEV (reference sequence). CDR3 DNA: TGTGCCAGCAGTTCGGATTTTTCGTACAATGAGCAGTTCTTC. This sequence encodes CASSSDFSYNEQFF.

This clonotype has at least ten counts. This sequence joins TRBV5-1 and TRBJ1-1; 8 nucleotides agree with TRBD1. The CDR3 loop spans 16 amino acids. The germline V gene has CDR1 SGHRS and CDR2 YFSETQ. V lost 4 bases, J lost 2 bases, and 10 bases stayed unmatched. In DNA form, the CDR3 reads TGCGCCAGCAGCGCTTTCGACAGGGGAGGAAACACTGAAGCTTTCTTT. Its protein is CASSAFDRGGNTEAFF.

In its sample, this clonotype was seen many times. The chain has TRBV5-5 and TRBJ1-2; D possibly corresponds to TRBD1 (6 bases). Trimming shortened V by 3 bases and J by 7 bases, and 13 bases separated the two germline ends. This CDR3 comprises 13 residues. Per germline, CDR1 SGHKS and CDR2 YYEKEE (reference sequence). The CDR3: CASSSTGMGGYTF. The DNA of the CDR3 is TGTGCCAGCAGCTCTACAGGGATGGGTGGCTACACCTTC.

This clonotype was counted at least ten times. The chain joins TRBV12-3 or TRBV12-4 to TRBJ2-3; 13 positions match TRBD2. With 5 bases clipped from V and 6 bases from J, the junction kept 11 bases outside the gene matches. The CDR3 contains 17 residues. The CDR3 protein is CASSGRATSGGVDTQYF. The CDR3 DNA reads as TGTGCCAGCAGTGGCCGAGCAACTAGCGGGGGGGTGGATACGCAGTATTTT.